This T cell receptor (beta chain) is drawn from a study of cytomegalovirus exposure and HLA in healthy donors (dated by TCRdb to 2015 to 2018). Regarding the complete study: In an earlier analysis of under 600 of the donors, 250 to 300 Gb of sequence data and approximately 100 million unique TCR beta sequences from some 170 million T cells were reported. An early release that covered about 600 HLA-typed donors contained about 300 gigabases of sequencing data and tens of millions of unique TCR sequences. Of the 300 to 500 genotyped donors, 81% were placed in the genetic ancestry cluster associated with self-reported Caucasian donors. The study aimed to test whether cataloging public T cell receptors could reveal signatures of past pathogen exposure. The T cell repertoires of 550 to 850 subjects were profiled by immunosequencing and related to cytomegalovirus serostatus. A separate validation cohort of 90 to 150 different subjects was used in addition to the roughly 670-subject first cohort. To predict cytomegalovirus infection status, the study brought together high-throughput TCR immunosequencing, statistical association of individual TCRs with disease status, and machine learning. To study patterns of TCR occurrence, a later analysis re-analyzed previously published TCR beta repertoires from around 700 donors and added high-resolution HLA genotyping. Rather than using new phenotypic data, the later analysis identified candidate immune exposures from TCR beta sequences and from how often those sequences occurred across donors. An earlier analysis of several hundred of the donors used high-throughput TCR beta sequencing to judge whether each TCR beta V gene segment behaved as functional or pseudogenic. Donor age, sex, ethnicity and CMV serostatus were collected together with the repertoire data. In a later genetic analysis, genome-wide SNP genotypes for about 55% of the 666 donors were used, and that subset was treated as a discovery cohort. Every discovery cohort repertoire had been produced on one sequencing platform. Both class I and class II loci were covered by HLA typing, at four-digit resolution. Typing coverage varied by locus: about 620-630 donors for A, B, C, DRB1 and DQB1; approximately 520 for DQA1; more than 600 for DPA1; approximately 470 for DPB1. Four to six DR-DQ haplotypes were handled as single units for association and clustering, since linkage in the cohort was strong. Among a few hundred genotyped donors of the cohort, an average of about 240,000 unique TCR beta nucleotide sequences were sequenced per donor, roughly 18% of them non-productive.

In total, more than 500 healthy bone marrow donors made up the cohort. At the time of sampling, every cohort member was nominally healthy, though immune exposures that went unrecorded were likely present. The donor was CMV seropositive and was included in the group of 250 to 300 seropositive cohort members. A peripheral blood sample was collected from each donor, and TCR beta sequencing was performed on peripheral blood mononuclear cells. Genomic DNA extraction from the blood cell samples was performed with the Qiagen DNeasy Blood Extraction Kit. Findings and caveats that apply to the study as a whole: Because HLA typing was unavailable for some donors at each locus, only the typed subset was used in association tests. A few of the identified cytomegalovirus-associated TCR beta chains were confirmed in vitro to be specific for cytomegalovirus antigens. Because counts were too low, some 17 rarely observed V segments, including chromosome 9 orphons, were excluded from the earlier analysis of some 590 of the donors. The classifier was reported to diagnose cytomegalovirus status with high specificity and sensitivity in both the original and validation cohorts. According to a later analysis, parvovirus B19, influenza, CMV and Epstein-Barr virus appeared linked to several top co-occurrence clusters. Across donors, most TCR sequences were observed very rarely, whereas some public TCRs were present in many individuals. Correlated functional status among segregating V segments might be attributable to linkage disequilibrium, but an unknown experimental factor could not be ruled out. According to a later analysis, most CMV-associated TCR beta chains appeared to be HLA-restricted, and the HLA associations seemed to be driven largely by CMV exposure. It was suggested by the authors that the approach could potentially be generalized to other disease states and immunological phenotypes. The sequencing pipeline was judged likely to have produced a cluster of highly shared sequence variants as a technical artifact. In the study, 164 TCR beta chains were listed as associated with cytomegalovirus. An earlier analysis of around 500 of the donors showed that most TCR beta V segments appeared in productive rearrangements either about 87% or about 30% of the time, which broadly matched IMGT annotations. A later genetic analysis associated a missense DCLRE1C variant with V-gene and J-gene trimming of TCR beta chains, and an independent cohort replicated the association. According to a later genetic analysis, donors in an Asian-associated ancestry cluster had fewer N-insertions in productive TCRs than the roughly 670-donor mean. A further reported finding was that TCR beta sequences accurately predicted the HLA-A and HLA-B alleles for most subjects in the first cohort. Roughly uniform sequencing depth across donors was assumed in presence/absence analyses, although this assumption may not hold. The only immune exposure information available for the cohort was CMV serostatus. When HLA alleles, especially DR and DQ, strongly co-occurred, attributing TCR associations to individual alleles was difficult. Some IMGT-functional V segments, including TRBV6-2 and TRBV6-3, could not be told apart with the 87-base-pair reads, so those segments were excluded. In a later analysis, 15,000 to 20,000 TCR beta sequences were associated with specific HLA alleles at a false discovery rate of 0.05. In a later analysis, HLA-associated TCR beta chains showed more clonal expansion and lower generation probabilities than non-associated chains that were equally common. In a later analysis, TCR association rates were found to vary across HLA loci, with the most associated TCRs seen for DRB1 alleles and the fewest for HLA-C alleles. Only TCR beta chains were sequenced in this cohort, and the absence of alpha or paired-chain data limited detectable features.

The CDR3 holds 16 amino acids from the cysteine to the phenylalanine. The sequence is cut down to CDR3 DNA, 48 bases in frame from base 1. V sheds 4 bases and J sheds 2 bases, leaving 18 bases between their ends. CDR1 and CDR2 are drawn from the germline V gene: SGHRS, YFSETQ. A word on this clone: Its antigen specificity is not known. No much larger clone exists at a distance of one base, and base qualities are not known.

Library construction relied on the immunoSEQ multiplex PCR assay. A mixture of 60 forward primers for TCR Vbeta segments and 13 reverse primers for TCR Jbeta segments was used in the multiplex PCR. A multiplex PCR assay on genomic DNA amplified the CDR3 region of rearranged TCR beta genes. On the Illumina HiSeq System, the amplified TCR beta libraries were sequenced as 87-base-pair reads. The original pipeline was this. A later analysis tallied 75 million to 85 million unique TCR beta chains across the 666 repertoires, and around 9.9 million of those chains were shared by two or more donors. To remove PCR and sequencing errors, raw reads were error-corrected and collapsed into unique sequences using a nearest-neighbor algorithm that merged closely related sequences. V, D and J gene segments were assigned by aligning CDR3 sequences to IMGT reference sequences. For a sequence to be retained, a match of at least six nucleotides to both a V gene segment and a J gene segment was required. A rearrangement was called productive if the CDR3 had no stop codons and remained in frame with V and J, and every other rearrangement was called non-productive. Following IMGT convention, CDR3 was defined as the stretch from the second conserved V-encoded cysteine up to the conserved J-encoded phenylalanine. Sequences without an unambiguous match to a single V gene segment were excluded from the earlier analysis of about 600 of the donors. In an earlier analysis of 587 of the donors, a V segment was called functional when productive rearrangements were above 56.7%, and segregating when the standard deviation between donors exceeded 5%. A statistical classification framework was built to diagnose cytomegalovirus status from the catalog of TCR beta chain sequences. V and J gene assignment, in a later analysis, came from comparing TCR nucleotide sequences with IMGT/GENE-DB human TR gene sequences. Using the TCRdist pipeline, a later analysis assigned CDR3 sequences along with most-parsimonious VDJ recombination scenarios. A later analysis defined each TCR beta chain by its CDR3 amino acid sequence plus V-gene family, and excluded reads lacking a unique V-gene family. To address suspected cross-contamination and a sequencing artifact, a later analysis removed over 500 highly shared, low-generation-probability nucleotide sequences. For each public chain, a later analysis derived a clonal expansion index from normalized ranks of inferred template counts within each repertoire. In a later analysis, generation probabilities were computed with a VDJ recombination model fitted to out-of-frame rearrangements, and the resulting probabilities were checked against IGoR. In a later analysis, TCR-TCR, TCR-HLA and TCR-CMV co-occurrence was scored with hypergeometric tests, and a repertoire-size bias correction was applied to TCR pairs. In a later analysis, false discovery rates were estimated by permuting HLA or CMV assignments 20 times. In a later analysis, co-occurring TCRs were grouped using DBSCAN, with TCRdist sequence similarity added in when clustering inside HLA-allele-positive subsets. Repertoires with fewer than 30,000 or more than 120,000 public chains, plus five repertoires with anomalous nucleotide sharing, were excluded from co-occurrence clustering. TCRdb stores this immuneACCESS table with in-frame sequences only. Part of the clones is absent; in the studies checked, under half of the shortfall reflects unresolved V genes, and no reason is known for the rest. From that table come the V and J calls and clone size; the DNA was used to work out D and trimming. Across this sample there are 120,000 or so clones, with under 80% seen only once. Of the sample, over 25% falls within the top ten clones.

In this chain, TRBV5-1 is recombined with TRBJ1-1; the D gene is possibly TRBD1, with 5 bases matching. This TCR was recovered from a man between 60 and 70 years old in good health and CMV-seropositive. Material for sequencing was PBMCs. The nucleotides read TGCGCCAGCAGCCGAAGGGGCGAGTGGACAAACACTGAAGCTTTCTTT. Its translation is CASSRRGEWTNTEAFF. The reference TRBV5-1 and TRBJ1-1 proteins fill in what lies around the CDR3, so the full variable domain reads KAGVTQTPRYLIKTRGQQVTLSCSPISGHRSVSWYQQTPGQGLQFLFEYFSETQRNKGNFPGRFSGRQFSNSRSEMNVSTLELGDSALYLCASSRRGEWTNTEAFFGQGTRLTVV.